The following is a T cell receptor (beta chain) sequence with its context. This record comes from a study of long-term antiretroviral therapy in people with HIV. Study details: In the earliest collections, sampling predates the 2015 immediate-ART recommendation by about a decade.

The run of the v3.0 immunoSEQ assay was at survey level. The data were produced by immunoSEQ multiplex PCR, yet TCRdb's version contains in-frame clones alone and is incomplete. The sample has approximately 20,000 clones; 70% to 90% are singletons. Germline V CDR1 and CDR2: SNHLY, FYNNEI. V was pared by 7 bases and J by 0 bases, with 6 bases of the junction left unmatched. CDR3 length: 14 amino acids. This sequence was found in a man between 60 and 70 years old with HIV. The chain combines TRBV2 with TRBJ2-7, with 7 bases lining up with TRBD1. The specimen was unsorted PBMCs, collected 0.6 years after starting antiretroviral therapy. The CDR3 DNA reads as TGTGCCAGCACGGGACAGACGACCTCCTACGAGCAGTACTTC. It yields the protein CASTGQTTSYEQYF.